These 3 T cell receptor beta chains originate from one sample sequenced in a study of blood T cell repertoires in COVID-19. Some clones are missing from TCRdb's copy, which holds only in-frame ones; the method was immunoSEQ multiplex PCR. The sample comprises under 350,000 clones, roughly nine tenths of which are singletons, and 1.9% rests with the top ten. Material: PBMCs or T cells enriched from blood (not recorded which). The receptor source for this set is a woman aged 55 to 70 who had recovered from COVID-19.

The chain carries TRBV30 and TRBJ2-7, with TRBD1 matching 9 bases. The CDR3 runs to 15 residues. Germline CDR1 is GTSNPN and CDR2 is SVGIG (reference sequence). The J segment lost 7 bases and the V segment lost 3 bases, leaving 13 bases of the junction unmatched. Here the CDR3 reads CAWRPRTTGGWEQYF. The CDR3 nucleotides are TGTGCCTGGAGACCCCGAACGACAGGGGGTTGGGAGCAGTACTTC.

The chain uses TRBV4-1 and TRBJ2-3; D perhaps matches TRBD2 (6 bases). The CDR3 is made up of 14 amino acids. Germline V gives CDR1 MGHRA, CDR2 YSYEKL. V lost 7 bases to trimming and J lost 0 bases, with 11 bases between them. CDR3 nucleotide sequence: TGCGCCAGCACTTCTAGCGATAGCACAGATACGCAGTATTTT. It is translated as CASTSSDSTDTQYF.

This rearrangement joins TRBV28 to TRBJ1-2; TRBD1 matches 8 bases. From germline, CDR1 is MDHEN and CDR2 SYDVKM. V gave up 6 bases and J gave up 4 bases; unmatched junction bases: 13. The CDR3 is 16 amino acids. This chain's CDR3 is CASRAQGQGEIYGYTF. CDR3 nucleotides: TGTGCCAGCAGAGCTCAAGGACAGGGAGAAATCTATGGCTACACCTTC.